These 9 T cell receptor beta chains share one sample of origin, sequenced in a study of T cell responses to AZD1222 COVID-19 vaccine. Libraries were prepared by immunoSEQ multiplex PCR; TCRdb keeps only in-frame clonotypes and omits some of them. Of 120,000 to 150,000 clones listed, around 90% were seen once; the top ten hold 3% to 4.5%. The sample consisted of peripheral blood, taken on day 0 of AZD1222 vaccination. These TCRs come from an adult in good health.

V is TRBV10-3 and J is TRBJ1-5, with 7 positions matching TRBD1. In germline, CDR1 is ENHRY, CDR2 SYGVKD. With 11 bases clipped from V and 1 base from J, the junction kept 5 bases outside the gene matches. The CDR3 contains 13 residues. This CDR3 reads CASTGESNQPQHF. The CDR3 region has the DNA TGTGCCTCAACAGGGGAAAGCAATCAGCCCCAGCATTTT.

This sequence joins TRBV6-2 or TRBV6-3 and TRBJ2-5; 9 bases match TRBD1. J was trimmed by 1 base and V by 5 bases; bases with no gene match: 11. Germline values: CDR1 MNHEY, CDR2 SVGEGT. The CDR3 runs to 17 residues. The CDR3 bases are TGTGCCAGCAGTACCGGGACAGGGATTGGGTCCCAAGAGACCCAGTACTTC. Its translation is CASSTGTGIGSQETQYF.

As concerns this clone: At one of its ends the junction is not consistent with the germline gene, which may arise from a read error. The chain couples TRBV6-7 to TRBJ2-1; the match to TRBD2 covers 8 bases. TRBV6-7 is an open reading frame, and its role is uncertain. This CDR3 comprises 15 residues. The chain's CDR3 is CASSYRTSSFNEQFF. The CDR3 bases are TGTGCCAGCAGTTATCGGACTAGCTCCTTCAATGAGCAGTTCTTC.

This clone was counted a single time. The chain employs TRBV24-1 and TRBJ2-1; TRBD1 matches 9 bases. This CDR3 is built from 16 residues. Unmatched junction bases numbered 5, after V lost 2 bases and J lost 4 bases. CDR1 is KGHDR, CDR2 SFDVKD, per germline. The CDR3, as DNA: TGTGCCACCAGTGATTCCGGGACAGGGAATTACAATGAGCAGTTCTTC. The encoded protein is CATSDSGTGNYNEQFF.

The chain couples TRBV19 to TRBJ1-2; 7 bases are shared with TRBD1. CDR1 LNHDA and CDR2 SQIVND come from the germline V gene (reference sequence). Trimming at V came to 8 bases and at J to 6 bases, leaving 15 bases not matched to a gene. This CDR3 region has 15 residues. This CDR3 reads CASLPSSYRGHGYTF. In DNA form, the CDR3 reads TGTGCCAGTCTACCCTCGTCGTACAGGGGACATGGCTACACCTTC.

The chain links TRBV3-1 (or the pseudogene TRBV3-2) to TRBJ2-1, with D tentatively TRBD2 (6 bases). The V gene's germline CDR1 is LGHDT and CDR2 YNNKEL (reference sequence). This CDR3 has 14 residues. Trimming removed 3 bases from V and 12 bases from J, with 18 bases in between. The CDR3 sequence: CASSHSGTSFGQFF. In nucleotides, the CDR3 is TGTGCCAGCAGCCATTCCGGGACTTCTTTTGGGCAGTTCTTC.

The chain links TRBV18 to TRBJ2-6; D is possibly TRBD1 or TRBD2 (5 bases each). V was clipped by 6 bases and J by 0 bases, with 21 bases between them. The germline CDR1 and CDR2 sequences are KGHSH and LQKENI. The length of the CDR3 is 19 residues. The CDR3 protein is CASSPIPGRTSSGANVLTF. CDR3 bases: TGTGCCAGCTCGCCAATCCCGGGACGGACCTCCTCTGGGGCCAACGTCCTGACTTTC. Supplemented by reference TRBV18 and TRBJ2-6, the full variable domain reads NAGVMQNPRHLVRRRGQEARLRCSPMKGHSHVYWYRQLPEEGLKFMVYLQKENIIDESGMPKERFSAEFPKEGPSILRIQQVVRGDSAAYFCASSPIPGRTSSGANVLTFGAGSRLTVL.

V and J are TRBV10-1 and TRBJ2-3; possible D gene TRBD1, 5 bases. The CDR3 is 12 residues long. Germline V gene lookup returns CDR1 WNHNN and CDR2 SYGVQD (reference sequence). Deletions cut 0 bases from V and 8 bases from J, with 6 bases between. The CDR3 loop is CASSESRGTQYF. In DNA form, the CDR3 reads TGCGCCAGCAGTGAGTCTAGGGGTACGCAGTATTTT.

This clone was seen just once. The rearrangement uses TRBV3-1 (or the pseudogene TRBV3-2) and TRBJ2-5, with 7 bases fitting TRBD1. Germline CDR1 and CDR2: LGHDT and YNNKEL (reference sequence). This CDR3 has 14 residues. The V and J ends lost 4 bases and 4 bases, in that order; junction bases with no gene match: 6. This CDR3 is CASSPTGVRETQYF. The DNA of the CDR3 is TGTGCCAGCAGCCCCACAGGGGTCCGAGAGACCCAGTACTTC.